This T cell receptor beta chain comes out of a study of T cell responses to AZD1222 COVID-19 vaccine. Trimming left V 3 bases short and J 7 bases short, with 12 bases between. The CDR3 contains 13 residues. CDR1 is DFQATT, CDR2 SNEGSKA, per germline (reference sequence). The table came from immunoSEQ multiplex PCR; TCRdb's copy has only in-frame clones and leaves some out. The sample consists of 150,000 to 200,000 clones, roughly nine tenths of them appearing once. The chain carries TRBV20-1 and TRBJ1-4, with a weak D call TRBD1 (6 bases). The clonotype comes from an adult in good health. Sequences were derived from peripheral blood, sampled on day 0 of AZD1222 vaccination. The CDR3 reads CSASPRGGEKLFF. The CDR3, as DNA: TGCAGTGCTAGTCCCAGGGGTGGTGAAAAACTGTTTTTT.